Following are 32 T cell receptor beta chains from one sample sequenced in a study of monozygotic twins with inflammatory bowel disease. TCRdb derives one entry per CDR3 protein from the 5' RACE reads, leaving out DNA. The listing records roughly 200,000 distinct CDR3 sequences. Sample: blood. The receptor source for this set is a human donor with ulcerative colitis or Crohn's disease, or a healthy co-twin of an affected twin (not recorded which).

This chain's CDR3 is CASRDGTRRHEQFF. The V and J genes are TRBV7-2 and TRBJ2-1; TCRdb outputs TRBD2, but without DNA this stays unchecked. Germline V gene sequence: CDR1 SGHTA, CDR2 FQGNSA. This CDR3 region has 14 residues. The full variable domain, rest sourced from reference TRBV7-2 and TRBJ2-1, is GAGVSQSPSNKVTEKGKDVELRCDPISGHTALYWYRQSLGQGLEFLIYFQGNSAPDKSGLPSDRFSAERTGGSVSTLTIQRTQQEDSAVYLCASRDGTRRHEQFFGPGTRLTVL.

The chain joins TRBV28 to TRBJ1-2. From germline, CDR1 is MDHEN and CDR2 SYDVKM. CDR3 length equals 12 residues. CDR3 sequence reads: CATSRFDYGYTF.

The chain uses TRBV24-1 and TRBJ2-1; TCRdb calls TRBD2, which cannot be checked without DNA. Germline V gene sequence: CDR1 KGHDR, CDR2 SFDVKD. The CDR3 length is 11 residues. CDR3: CATGEGAEQFF.

The genes are TRBV5-5 and TRBJ1-2; lacking DNA, the TRBD1 call made by TCRdb goes unchecked. The CDR3 runs 15 residues. The V gene's germline CDR1 is SGHKS and CDR2 YYEKEE (reference sequence). The CDR3 loop reads CASSAPGQGSYGYTF.

The rearrangement uses TRBV7-9 and TRBJ2-1; there is no DNA to check the TCRdb D call of TRBD2. This CDR3 is 17 amino acids long. CDR1 SEHNR and CDR2 FQNEAQ come from the germline V gene (reference sequence). Here the CDR3 reads CASSLSGLTSGYNEQFF.

The chain links TRBV6-6 to TRBJ1-2. CDR1 and CDR2 (germline): MNHNY, SVGAGI (reference sequence). The length of the CDR3 is 13 residues. The CDR3 region is CASSFTSPRGYTF.

J is TRBJ2-7 and V is TRBV30. Looked up from germline, CDR1 is GTSNPN and CDR2 is SVGIG (reference sequence). This CDR3 region has 13 residues. CDR3: CAWSVVDFYEQYF. Full variable domain (rest looked up from reference TRBV30 and TRBJ2-7): SQTIHQWPATLVQPVGSPLSLECTVEGTSNPNLYWYRQAAGRGLQLLFYSVGIGQISSEVPQNLSASRPQDRQFILSSKKLLLSDSGFYLCAWSVVDFYEQYFGPGTRLTVT.

The V and J genes are TRBV18 and TRBJ2-1; TCRdb outputs TRBD1, but without DNA this stays unchecked. The V gene's germline CDR1 is KGHSH and CDR2 LQKENI. The CDR3 loop spans 17 amino acids. CDR3 protein: CASSPTQGAGLYNEQFF. Full variable domain (missing parts from reference TRBV18 and TRBJ2-1): NAGVMQNPRHLVRRRGQEARLRCSPMKGHSHVYWYRQLPEEGLKFMVYLQKENIIDESGMPKERFSAEFPKEGPSILRIQQVVRGDSAAYFCASSPTQGAGLYNEQFFGPGTRLTVL.

The CDR3 sequence: CASSLLQGDYTF. The chain is built from TRBV7-9 and TRBJ1-2; TCRdb outputs TRBD1, but without DNA this stays unchecked. The length of the CDR3 is 12 residues. CDR1 is SEHNR, CDR2 FQNEAQ, per germline (reference sequence).

The genes are TRBV30 and TRBJ1-4; TCRdb picks TRBD1, but there is no DNA to check that call. Germline-derived CDR1 and CDR2 are GTSNPN and SVGIG (reference sequence). The CDR3 length is 13 residues. The CDR3 loop reads CAWSMDSEEKLFF.

The gene calls are TRBV6-1 and TRBJ1-4. Germline V lookup: CDR1 MNHNS, CDR2 SASEGT. The CDR3 is 15 residues long. This CDR3 reads CASSGRGPSWEKLFF.

This rearrangement joins TRBV20-1 to TRBJ1-2; TCRdb's D call of TRBD1 is untestable without DNA. The CDR3 spans 15 residues. CDR1 and CDR2 (germline): DFQATT, SNEGSKA (reference sequence). The CDR3 sequence: CSASDIQGALAGYTF.

CDR3 sequence reads: CASSYSSSVGKNEQFF. This rearrangement joins TRBV6-2 or TRBV6-3 to TRBJ2-1. The CDR3 is 16 residues long. Looked up from germline, CDR1 is MNHEY and CDR2 is SVGEGT.

The chain couples TRBV23-1 to TRBJ2-5; the TCRdb call, TRBD1, lacks DNA for checking. TRBV23-1 is identified as an open reading frame with a role that is uncertain. This CDR3 has 17 residues. CDR3 region: CASSQSIVLDSQETQYF.

This rearrangement joins TRBV6-2 or TRBV6-3 to TRBJ2-5; absent DNA, TCRdb's TRBD2 call cannot be checked. Germline-derived CDR1 and CDR2 are MNHEY and SVGEGT. CDR3 length: 15 amino acids. The CDR3 protein is CASSYQLAEEETQYF.

The J gene is TRBJ2-3, the V gene TRBV11-1; TCRdb's D call, TRBD1, is unchecked because there is no DNA. Germline CDR1 SGHAT, CDR2 FQDESV (reference sequence). The CDR3 extends over 17 amino acids. The CDR3 loop reads CASSLVGGGGPTDTQYF.

The CDR3 loop is CASSSGTSDRTDTQYF. The chain is built from TRBV5-1 and TRBJ2-3. The CDR3 runs to 16 residues. Looked up from germline, CDR1 is SGHRS and CDR2 is YFSETQ.

This sequence joins TRBV5-4 and TRBJ1-4. Germline CDR1 is SGHNT and CDR2 is YYREEE (reference sequence). CDR3 length equals 16 residues. CDR3 protein: CASSLERGVTNEKLFF.

The chain uses TRBV7-2 and TRBJ2-5; TCRdb proposes TRBD1, but this gene call is untestable without DNA. This CDR3 is 16 amino acids long. The germline V gene encodes CDR1 SGHTA and CDR2 FQGNSA. The CDR3 protein is CASSLARTEGRETQYF.

The chain carries TRBV4-2 and TRBJ2-7. The germline gives CDR1 LGHNA, CDR2 YNFKEQ. The length of the CDR3 is 15 residues. CDR3 amino acids: CASSQDWRDSYEQYF.

The J gene is TRBJ1-1, the V gene TRBV18; TCRdb lists TRBD1, though no DNA is available to test this call. Germline V lookup: CDR1 KGHSH, CDR2 LQKENI. The CDR3 is made up of 16 amino acids. CDR3 loop: CASSPLSMGSQPGAFF.

This sequence joins TRBV6-1 and TRBJ2-7; checking the TCRdb D call of TRBD2 is not possible without DNA. The CDR3 totals 16 residues. CDR1 and CDR2 from the germline V gene are MNHNS and SASEGT. The CDR3 protein is CASSENTALLIDEQYF.

This sequence joins TRBV6-2 or TRBV6-3 and TRBJ2-3; no DNA is available, so the TRBD1 call from TCRdb remains unchecked. This CDR3 is 15 amino acids long. Germline loops: CDR1 MNHEY, CDR2 SVGEGT. The chain's CDR3 is CASSYPGQYTDTQYF.

The chain combines TRBV7-2 with TRBJ2-1; TCRdb selects TRBD2, and the lack of DNA leaves this call unchecked. This CDR3 region has 14 residues. Germline V gene lookup returns CDR1 SGHTA and CDR2 FQGNSA. CDR3 protein: CASSRTSGVNEQFF.

This sequence joins TRBV5-4 and TRBJ2-2; TCRdb returns TRBD1, unconfirmable since there is no DNA. The germline V gene has CDR1 SGHNT and CDR2 YYREEE (reference sequence). This CDR3 has 14 amino acids. The chain's CDR3 is CASISQGSPGELFF.

The rearrangement joins TRBV20-1 to TRBJ1-5. Germline CDR1 DFQATT, CDR2 SNEGSKA (reference sequence). This CDR3 region has 13 residues. The CDR3 sequence: CSARADDNQPQHF.

CDR3 residues: CASSMTVNSPLHF. The gene calls are TRBV12-3 or TRBV12-4 and TRBJ1-6; checking the TCRdb D call of TRBD1 is not possible without DNA. CDR3 length: 13 residues.

The genes are TRBV10-3 and TRBJ1-1; the D call of TRBD1 rests on TCRdb alone, since no DNA is present to check it. The germline gives CDR1 ENHRY, CDR2 SYGVKD. This CDR3 is 16 amino acids long. CDR3 protein: CAISESQGAMNTEAFF.

The chain carries TRBV5-1 and TRBJ1-6; lacking DNA, the TRBD1 call made by TCRdb goes unchecked. There are 15 residues in the CDR3. Germline values: CDR1 SGHRS, CDR2 YFSETQ. The CDR3 is CASSLSQGSNSPLHF. The full variable domain, in which reference TRBV5-1 and TRBJ1-6 provide the parts outside the CDR3, is KAGVTQTPRYLIKTRGQQVTLSCSPISGHRSVSWYQQTPGQGLQFLFEYFSETQRNKGNFPGRFSGRQFSNSRSEMNVSTLELGDSALYLCASSLSQGSNSPLHFGNGTRLTVT.

V is TRBV5-1 and J is TRBJ1-2. The CDR3 consists of 12 residues. CDR1 SGHRS and CDR2 YFSETQ come from the germline V gene. CDR3: CASSKGSYGYTF. The full variable domain, with the rest looked up from reference TRBV5-1 and TRBJ1-2, is KAGVTQTPRYLIKTRGQQVTLSCSPISGHRSVSWYQQTPGQGLQFLFEYFSETQRNKGNFPGRFSGRQFSNSRSEMNVSTLELGDSALYLCASSKGSYGYTFGSGTRLTVV.

This chain links TRBV5-1 with TRBJ1-2; the D gene TCRdb calls, TRBD1, cannot be checked with no DNA. This CDR3 region has 16 residues. Germline CDR1 SGHRS, CDR2 YFSETQ. CDR3 in amino acids: CASSRTGGYSNYGYTF.

This chain uses TRBV16 with TRBJ2-3; the TRBD1 assignment by TCRdb is unverifiable without DNA. Germline V gives CDR1 KGHSY, CDR2 FQNENV. The CDR3 extends over 19 amino acids. The chain's CDR3 is CASSQFRLKGNLAADTQYF.